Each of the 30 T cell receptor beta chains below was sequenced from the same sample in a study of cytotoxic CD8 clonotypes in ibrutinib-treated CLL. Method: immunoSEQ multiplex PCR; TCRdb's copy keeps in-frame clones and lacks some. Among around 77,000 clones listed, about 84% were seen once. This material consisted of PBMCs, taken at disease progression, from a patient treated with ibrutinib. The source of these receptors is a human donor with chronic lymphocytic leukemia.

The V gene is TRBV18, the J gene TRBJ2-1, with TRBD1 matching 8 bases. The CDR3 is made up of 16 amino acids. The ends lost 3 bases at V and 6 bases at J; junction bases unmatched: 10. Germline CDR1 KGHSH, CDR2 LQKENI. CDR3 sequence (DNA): TGTGCCAGCTCACCCACAATGCCGGGACAGGCCAATGAGCAGTTCTTC. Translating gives CASSPTMPGQANEQFF.

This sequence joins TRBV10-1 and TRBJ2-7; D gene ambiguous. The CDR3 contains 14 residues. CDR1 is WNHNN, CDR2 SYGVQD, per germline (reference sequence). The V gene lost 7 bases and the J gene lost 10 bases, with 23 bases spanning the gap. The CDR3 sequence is CASTRGGQEDRQYF. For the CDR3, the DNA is TGCGCCAGCACCCGCGGTGGCCAGGAAGACCGCCAGTACTTC.

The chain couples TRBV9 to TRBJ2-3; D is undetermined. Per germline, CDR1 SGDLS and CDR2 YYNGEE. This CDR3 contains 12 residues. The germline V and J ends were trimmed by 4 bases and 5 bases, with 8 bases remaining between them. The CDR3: CASSLPGDTQYF. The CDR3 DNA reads TGTGCCAGCAGCCTACCTGGAGATACGCAGTATTTT.

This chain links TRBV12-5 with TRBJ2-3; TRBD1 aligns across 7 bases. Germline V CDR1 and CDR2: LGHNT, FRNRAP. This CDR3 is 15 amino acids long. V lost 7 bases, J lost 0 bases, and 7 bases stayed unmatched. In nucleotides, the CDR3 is TGTGCTAGTGCACCCGGGACAGCTAGCACAGATACGCAGTATTTT. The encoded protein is CASAPGTASTDTQYF.

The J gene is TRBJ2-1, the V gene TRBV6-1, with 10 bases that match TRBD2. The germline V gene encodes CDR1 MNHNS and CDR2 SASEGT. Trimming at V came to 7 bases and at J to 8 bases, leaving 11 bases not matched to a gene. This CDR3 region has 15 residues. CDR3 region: CASKHHSGGLYEQFF. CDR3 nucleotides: TGTGCCAGCAAACACCATAGCGGGGGGTTATATGAGCAGTTCTTC.

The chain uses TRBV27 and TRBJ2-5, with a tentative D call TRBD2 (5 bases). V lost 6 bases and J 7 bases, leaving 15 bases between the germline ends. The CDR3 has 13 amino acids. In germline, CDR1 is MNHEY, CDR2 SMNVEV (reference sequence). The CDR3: CASSEDSRGTQYF. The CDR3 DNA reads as TGTGCCAGCAGCGAAGACTCTCGGGGGACCCAGTACTTC.

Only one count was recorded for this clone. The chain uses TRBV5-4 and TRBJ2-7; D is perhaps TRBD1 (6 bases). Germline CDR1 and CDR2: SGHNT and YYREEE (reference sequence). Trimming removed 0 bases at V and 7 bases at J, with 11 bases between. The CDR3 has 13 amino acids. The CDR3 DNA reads TGTGCCAGCAGCTTGGACAGGGTGGGGGAGCAGTACTTC. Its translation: CASSLDRVGEQYF.

The CDR3 spells CASSLGRPRSSVRETQYF. In nucleotides, the CDR3 is TGTGCCAGCAGCTTAGGGCGACCAAGAAGCTCCGTCAGGGAGACCCAGTACTTC. The chain couples TRBV7-2 to TRBJ2-5, with D unclear. Germline V CDR1 and CDR2: SGHTA, FQGNSA. The CDR3 totals 18 residues. Trimming took off 1 base at V and 5 bases at J, with 23 bases between the two ends.

The CDR3, as DNA: TGTGCCTCTACCACGGACGCTGGGTACGAGCAGTACTTC. Its translation: CASTTDAGYEQYF. V gene TRBV10-3 combines with J gene TRBJ2-7; D unresolved. The V end lost 11 bases, the J end lost 4 bases, and 18 bases lay between the germline ends. Germline loops: CDR1 ENHRY, CDR2 SYGVKD. The CDR3 length is 13 residues.

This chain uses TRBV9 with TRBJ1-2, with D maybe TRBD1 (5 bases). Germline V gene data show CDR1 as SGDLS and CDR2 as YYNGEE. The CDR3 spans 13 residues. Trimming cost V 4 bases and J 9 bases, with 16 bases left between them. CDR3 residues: CASSISGGVRYTF. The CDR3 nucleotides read TGTGCCAGCAGCATAAGCGGGGGGGTCCGCTACACCTTC.

This CDR3 reads CASSLPGYYEQYF. CDR3 DNA: TGTGCCAGCAGTCTACCGGGGTACTACGAGCAGTACTTC. V usage is TRBV28 and J usage is TRBJ2-7, with D perhaps TRBD2 (5 bases). The germline V and J ends were trimmed by 5 bases and 3 bases, with 11 bases remaining between them. The germline gives CDR1 MDHEN, CDR2 SYDVKM. The CDR3 length is 13 residues.

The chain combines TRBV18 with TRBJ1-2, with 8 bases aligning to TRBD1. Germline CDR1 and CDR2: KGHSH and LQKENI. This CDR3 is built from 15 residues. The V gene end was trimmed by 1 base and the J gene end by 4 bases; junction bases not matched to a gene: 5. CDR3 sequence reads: CASSPRQGNVYGYTF. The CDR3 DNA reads TGTGCCAGCTCACCACGACAGGGGAACGTCTATGGCTACACCTTC.

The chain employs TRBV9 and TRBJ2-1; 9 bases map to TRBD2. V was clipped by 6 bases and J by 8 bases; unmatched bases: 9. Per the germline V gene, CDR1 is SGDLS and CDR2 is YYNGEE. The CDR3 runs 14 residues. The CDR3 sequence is CASTPPRGGYEQFF. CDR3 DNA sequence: TGTGCCAGCACCCCCCCGCGGGGGGGCTATGAGCAGTTCTTC. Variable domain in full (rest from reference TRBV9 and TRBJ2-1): DSGVTQTPKHLITATGQRVTLRCSPRSGDLSVYWYQQSLDQGLQFLIQYYNGEERAKGNILERFSAQQFPDLHSELNLSSLELGDSALYFCASTPPRGGYEQFFGPGTRLTVL.

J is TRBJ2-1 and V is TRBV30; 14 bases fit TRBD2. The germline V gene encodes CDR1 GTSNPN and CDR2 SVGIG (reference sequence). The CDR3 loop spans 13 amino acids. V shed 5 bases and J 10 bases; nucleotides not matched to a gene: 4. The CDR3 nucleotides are TGTGCCTGGGGGACTAGCGGGGGTACCGAGCAGTTCTTC. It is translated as CAWGTSGGTEQFF.

The CDR3 region has the DNA TGCGCCAGCAAAGAGAGCGGGGGGCCCTACGAGCAGTACTTC. It is translated as CASKESGGPYEQYF. This chain uses TRBV4-1 with TRBJ2-7; TRBD2 aligns across 9 bases. The CDR3 consists of 14 residues. After removal of 7 bases from V and 2 bases from J, the junction contained 6 bases not matched to a gene. Per the germline V gene, CDR1 is MGHRA and CDR2 is YSYEKL.

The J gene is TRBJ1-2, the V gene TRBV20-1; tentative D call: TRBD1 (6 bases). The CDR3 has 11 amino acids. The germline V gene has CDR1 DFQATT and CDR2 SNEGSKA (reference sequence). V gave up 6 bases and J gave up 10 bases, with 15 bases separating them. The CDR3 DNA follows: TGCAGTGCGAGCACGGACAGTCACTACACCTTC. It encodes CSASTDSHYTF.

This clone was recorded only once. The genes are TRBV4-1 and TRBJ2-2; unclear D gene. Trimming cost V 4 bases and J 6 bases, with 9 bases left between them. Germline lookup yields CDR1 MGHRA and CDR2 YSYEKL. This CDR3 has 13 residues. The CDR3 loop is CASSRVQAGELFF. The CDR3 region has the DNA TGCGCCAGCAGCCGAGTGCAGGCCGGGGAGCTGTTTTTT.

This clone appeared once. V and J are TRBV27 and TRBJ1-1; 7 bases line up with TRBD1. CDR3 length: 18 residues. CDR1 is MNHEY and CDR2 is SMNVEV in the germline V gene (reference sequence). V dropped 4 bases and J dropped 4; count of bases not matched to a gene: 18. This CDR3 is CASSSEGARDFFTTEAFF. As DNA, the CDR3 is TGTGCCAGCAGTTCGGAGGGGGCGCGAGATTTTTTTACCACTGAAGCTTTCTTT.

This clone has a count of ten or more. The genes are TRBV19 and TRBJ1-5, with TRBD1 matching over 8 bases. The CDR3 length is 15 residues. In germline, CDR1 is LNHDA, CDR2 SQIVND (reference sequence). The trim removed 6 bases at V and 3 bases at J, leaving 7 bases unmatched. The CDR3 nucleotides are TGTGCCAGTAGCCCGGACAGGGTCGACAATCAGCCCCAGCATTTT. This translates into CASSPDRVDNQPQHF. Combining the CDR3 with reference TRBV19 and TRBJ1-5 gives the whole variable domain DGGITQSPKYLFRKEGQNVTLSCEQNLNHDAMYWYRQDPGQGLRLIYYSQIVNDFQKGDIAEGYSVSREKKESFPLTVTSAQKNPTAFYLCASSPDRVDNQPQHFGDGTRLSIL.

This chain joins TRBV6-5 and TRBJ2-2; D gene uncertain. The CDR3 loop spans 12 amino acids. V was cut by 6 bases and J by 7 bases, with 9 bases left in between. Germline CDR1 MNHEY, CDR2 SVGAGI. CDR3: CASSEWDGELFF. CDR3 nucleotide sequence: TGTGCCAGCAGCGAATGGGACGGGGAGCTGTTTTTT.

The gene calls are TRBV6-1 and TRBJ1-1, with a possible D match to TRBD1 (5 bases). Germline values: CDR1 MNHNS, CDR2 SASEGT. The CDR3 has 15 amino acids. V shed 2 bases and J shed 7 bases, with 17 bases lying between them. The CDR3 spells CASSELLGGWGEAFF. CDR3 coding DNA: TGTGCCAGCAGTGAACTCCTCGGGGGTTGGGGTGAAGCTTTCTTT.

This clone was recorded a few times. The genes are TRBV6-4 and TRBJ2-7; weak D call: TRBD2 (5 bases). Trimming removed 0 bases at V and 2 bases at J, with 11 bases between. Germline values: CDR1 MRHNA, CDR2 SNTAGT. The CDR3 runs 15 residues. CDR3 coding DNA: TGTGCCAGCAGTGACTCGAGGGAACCCCCCTACGAGCAGTACTTC. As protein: CASSDSREPPYEQYF.

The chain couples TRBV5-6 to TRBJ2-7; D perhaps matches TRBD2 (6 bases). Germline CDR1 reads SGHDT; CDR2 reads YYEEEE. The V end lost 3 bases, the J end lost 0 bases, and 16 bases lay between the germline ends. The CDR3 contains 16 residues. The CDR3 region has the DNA TGTGCCAGCAGCTGGCGGGGACGGTCAGACTCCTACGAGCAGTACTTC. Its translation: CASSWRGRSDSYEQYF.

CDR3 nucleotides: TGTGCCATCAGTGAAAGGATCCACCCGGCCTACGAGCAGTACTTC. This translates into CAISERIHPAYEQYF. V and J are TRBV10-3 and TRBJ2-7; no definite D call. Deletions cut 3 bases from V and 2 bases from J, with 14 bases between. This CDR3 comprises 15 residues. Germline V gives CDR1 ENHRY, CDR2 SYGVKD.

The CDR3 loop reads CASGGTGGHGELFF. For the CDR3, the DNA is TGTGCCAGCGGAGGGACAGGCGGTCACGGGGAGCTGTTTTTT. The V and J genes are TRBV11-2 and TRBJ2-2, with 8 positions matching TRBD1. Germline V lookup: CDR1 SGHAT, CDR2 FQNNGV. Trimming took 8 bases from V and 7 from J; bases not matched to a gene: 9. This CDR3 has 14 residues.

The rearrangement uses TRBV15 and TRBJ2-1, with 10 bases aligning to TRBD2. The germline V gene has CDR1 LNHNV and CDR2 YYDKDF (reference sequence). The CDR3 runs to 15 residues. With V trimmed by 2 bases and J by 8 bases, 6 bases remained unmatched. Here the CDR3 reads CATSRSTSGMHEQFF. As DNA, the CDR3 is TGTGCCACCAGCAGATCAACTAGCGGGATGCATGAGCAGTTCTTC.

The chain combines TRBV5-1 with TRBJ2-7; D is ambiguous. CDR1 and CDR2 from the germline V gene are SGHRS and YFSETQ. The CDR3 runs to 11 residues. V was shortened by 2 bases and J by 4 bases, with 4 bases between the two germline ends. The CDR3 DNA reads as TGCGCCAGCAGCTTCCAATACGAGCAGTACTTC. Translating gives CASSFQYEQYF.

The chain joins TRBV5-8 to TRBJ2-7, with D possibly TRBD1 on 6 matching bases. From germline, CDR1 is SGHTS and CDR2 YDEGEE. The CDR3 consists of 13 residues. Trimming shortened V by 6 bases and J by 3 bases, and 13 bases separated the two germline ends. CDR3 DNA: TGTGCCAGCAACCTTGACAGGCACTACGAGCAGTACTTC. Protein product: CASNLDRHYEQYF.

CDR3 in amino acids: CASFRTREAFF. The CDR3 nucleotides read TGTGCCAGTTTTAGAACCAGGGAAGCTTTCTTT. The chain has TRBV28 and TRBJ1-1; D is uncertain. In germline, CDR1 is MDHEN, CDR2 SYDVKM. There are 11 residues in the CDR3. Trimming took 9 bases from V and 8 from J, leaving 13 bases between them.

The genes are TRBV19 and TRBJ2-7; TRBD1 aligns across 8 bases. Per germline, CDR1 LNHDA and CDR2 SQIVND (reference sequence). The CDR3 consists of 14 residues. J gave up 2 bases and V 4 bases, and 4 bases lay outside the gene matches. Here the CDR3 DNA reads TGTGCCAGTAGTAAACGACAGGGGCCCTACGAGCAGTACTTC. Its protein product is CASSKRQGPYEQYF.